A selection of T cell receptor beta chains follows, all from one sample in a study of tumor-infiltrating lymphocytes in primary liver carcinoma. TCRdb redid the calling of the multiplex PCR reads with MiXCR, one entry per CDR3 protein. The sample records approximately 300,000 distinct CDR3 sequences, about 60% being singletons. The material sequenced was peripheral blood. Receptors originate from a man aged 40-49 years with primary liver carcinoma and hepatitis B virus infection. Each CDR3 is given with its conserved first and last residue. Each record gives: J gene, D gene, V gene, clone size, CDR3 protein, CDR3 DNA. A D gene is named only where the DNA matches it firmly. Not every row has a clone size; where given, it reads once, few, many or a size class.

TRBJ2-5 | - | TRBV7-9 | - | CASSSQRDF | TGTGCCAGCAGCTCCCAGAGAGACTTC
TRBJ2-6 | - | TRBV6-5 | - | CATFNSGFNVLTF | TGTGCCACCTTTAACTCTGGGTTCAACGTCCTGACTTTC
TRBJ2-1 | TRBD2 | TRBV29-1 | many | CSAQGLAALSYNEQFF | TGCAGCGCCCAAGGACTAGCGGCGCTTTCCTACAATGAGCAGTTCTTC
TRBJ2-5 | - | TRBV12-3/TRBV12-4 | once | CAISLTGMETQYF | TGTGCCATCAGTTTAACAGGGATGGAGACCCAGTACTTC
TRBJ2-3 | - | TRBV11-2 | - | CVGSSPRGGDTQYF | TGTGTCGGCAGCTCTCCCAGGGGGGGAGATACGCAGTATTTT
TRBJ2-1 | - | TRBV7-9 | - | CASSLGLANLYNEQFF | TGTGCCAGCAGCTTAGGGCTAGCCAACCTCTACAATGAGCAGTTCTTC
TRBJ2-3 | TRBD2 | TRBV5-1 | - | CASSLNSGGRTNTQYF | TGCGCCAGCAGCTTGAACAGCGGGGGACGCACAAATACGCAGTATTTT
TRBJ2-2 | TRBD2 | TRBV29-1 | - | CSGSAGAGELFF | TGCAGCGGATCAGCGGGAGCCGGGGAGCTGTTTTTT
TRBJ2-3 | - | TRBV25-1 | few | CASSEERLAADTQYF | TGTGCCAGCAGTGAAGAAAGGCTAGCCGCAGATACGCAGTATTTT
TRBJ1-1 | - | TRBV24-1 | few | CATSEGLNTEAFF | TGTGCCACCAGTGAGGGGTTGAACACTGAAGCTTTCTTT
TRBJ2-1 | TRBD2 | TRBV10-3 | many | CAISGGTSGTPVEQFF | TGTGCCATCAGTGGGGGGACTAGCGGGACCCCCGTGGAGCAGTTCTTC
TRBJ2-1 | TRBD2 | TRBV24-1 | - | CAASDETSGNTIYNEQFF | TGTGCCGCCAGTGACGAGACTAGCGGGAACACTATCTACAATGAGCAGTTCTTC